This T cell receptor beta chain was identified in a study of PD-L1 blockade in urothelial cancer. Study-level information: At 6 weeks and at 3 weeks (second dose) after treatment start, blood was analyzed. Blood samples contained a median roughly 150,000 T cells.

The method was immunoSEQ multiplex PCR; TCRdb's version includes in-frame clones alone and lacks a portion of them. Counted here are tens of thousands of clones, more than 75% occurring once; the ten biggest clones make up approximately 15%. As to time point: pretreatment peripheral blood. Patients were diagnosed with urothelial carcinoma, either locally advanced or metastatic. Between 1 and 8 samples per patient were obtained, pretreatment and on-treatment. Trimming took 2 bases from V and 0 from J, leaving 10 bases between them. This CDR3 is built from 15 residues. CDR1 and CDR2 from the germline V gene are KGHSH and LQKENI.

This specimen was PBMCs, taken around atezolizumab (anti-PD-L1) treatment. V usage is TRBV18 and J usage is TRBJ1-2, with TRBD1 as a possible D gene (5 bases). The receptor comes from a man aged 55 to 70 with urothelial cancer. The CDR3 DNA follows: TGTGCCAGCTCACCATCGGGGGGAGCTAACTATGGCTACACCTTC. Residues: CASSPSGGANYGYTF. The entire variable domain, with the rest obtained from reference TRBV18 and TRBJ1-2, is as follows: NAGVMQNPRHLVRRRGQEARLRCSPMKGHSHVYWYRQLPEEGLKFMVYLQKENIIDESGMPKERFSAEFPKEGPSILRIQQVVRGDSAAYFCASSPSGGANYGYTFGSGTRLTVV.